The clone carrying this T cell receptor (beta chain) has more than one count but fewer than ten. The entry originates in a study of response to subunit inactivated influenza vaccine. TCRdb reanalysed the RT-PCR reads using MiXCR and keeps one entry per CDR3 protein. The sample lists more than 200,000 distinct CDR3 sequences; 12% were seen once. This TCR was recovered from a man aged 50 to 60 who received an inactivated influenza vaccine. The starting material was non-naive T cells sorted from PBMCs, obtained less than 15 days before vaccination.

CDR3 DNA: TGCGCCAGCAGCTTGACTACCTCAAGGAACACTGAAGCTTTCTTT. This codes for CASSLTTSRNTEAFF. This chain connects TRBV5-1 to TRBJ1-1; D gene uncertain. Between the trimmed V and J ends, which lost 1 base and 1 base, there was a span of 11 bases. The CDR3 has 15 amino acids. Per germline, CDR1 SGHRS and CDR2 YFSETQ.